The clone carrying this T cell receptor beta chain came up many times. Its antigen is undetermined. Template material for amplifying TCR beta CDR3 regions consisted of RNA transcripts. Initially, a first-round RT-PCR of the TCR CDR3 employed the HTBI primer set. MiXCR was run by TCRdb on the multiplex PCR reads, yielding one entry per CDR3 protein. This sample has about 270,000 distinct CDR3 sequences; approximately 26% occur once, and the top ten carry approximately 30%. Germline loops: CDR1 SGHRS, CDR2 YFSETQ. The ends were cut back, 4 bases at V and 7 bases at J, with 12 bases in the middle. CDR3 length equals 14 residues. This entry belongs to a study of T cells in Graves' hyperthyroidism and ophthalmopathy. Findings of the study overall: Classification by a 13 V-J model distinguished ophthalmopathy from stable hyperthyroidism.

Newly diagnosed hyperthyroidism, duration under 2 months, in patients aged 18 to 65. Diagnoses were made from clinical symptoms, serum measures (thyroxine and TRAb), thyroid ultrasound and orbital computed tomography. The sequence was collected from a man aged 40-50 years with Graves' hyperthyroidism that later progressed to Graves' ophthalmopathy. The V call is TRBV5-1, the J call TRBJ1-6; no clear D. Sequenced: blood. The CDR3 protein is CASSGLAGNSPLHF. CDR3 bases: TGCGCCAGCAGCGGGCTGGCCGGGAATTCACCCCTCCACTTT.